This entry features one TCR beta chain sequence. The source of the sample is a study of PD-L1 blockade in urothelial cancer. Looking at the study overall: Blood drawn 3 weeks (second dose) and 6 weeks after treatment start was analyzed.

A spike-in of synthetic TCR analog templates was added to each PCR. The method was immunoSEQ multiplex PCR; TCRdb's version includes in-frame clones alone and lacks a portion of them. Of 50,000 or so clones in the sample, 84% were seen once. This clonotype originated in a man aged 40-49 years with urothelial cancer. Sequenced material: PBMCs, taken around atezolizumab (anti-PD-L1) treatment.

CDR3 sequence (DNA): TGTGCCTGGAGCGAGAACAGGGTGTCGTACGAGCAGTACTTC. Its protein is CAWSENRVSYEQYF. The chain joins TRBV30 to TRBJ2-7, with a possible D match to TRBD1 (6 bases). V gave up 3 bases and J gave up 4 bases, with 16 bases separating them. The CDR3 extends over 14 amino acids. CDR1 and CDR2 (germline): GTSNPN, SVGIG (reference sequence).